This T cell receptor (beta chain) was obtained from a study of blood T cell repertoires in COVID-19. The CDR3 has 12 amino acids. Trimming took off 5 bases at V and 4 bases at J, with 8 bases between the two ends. Germline loops: CDR1 SSHAT, CDR2 FNYEAQ (reference sequence). This table comes from immunoSEQ multiplex PCR, and its TCRdb copy is limited to in-frame clones, with some not included. The sample has 50,000 to 55,000 clones, approximately 84% seen once; the top ten hold 13% to 15%. Sample: peripheral blood. The sequence was collected from a human donor in a cohort sampled during active COVID-19. This chain joins TRBV7-7 and TRBJ1-1; D gene ambiguous. CDR3 protein: CASSPLGTEAFF. The CDR3 DNA reads TGTGCCAGCAGCCCTCTAGGCACTGAAGCTTTCTTT.